The clone carrying this T cell receptor (beta chain) appeared many times. Its matching antigen is unknown. Researchers built TCR beta libraries using quantitative 5'-RACE with molecular barcodes. MiXCR, run by TCRdb on the 5' RACE reads, gives a single entry per CDR3 protein. This table has approximately 350,000 distinct CDR3 sequences, about 20% appearing once. Germline loops: CDR1 MNHEY, CDR2 SMNVEV (reference sequence). The CDR3 extends over 14 amino acids. Germline trimming cut 5 bases from V and 1 base from J; bases unmatched to any gene: 3. The data were taken from a study of CD8 T cells in ankylosing spondylitis. Notes on the study in general: The study looked at matched synovial fluid samples from ankylosing spondylitis patients. Disease-linked clones were reported to be significantly enriched there. A TCR beta motif of 8 or 9 highly homologous variants appeared characteristic of ankylosing spondylitis blood.

The chain is built from TRBV27 and TRBJ2-3, with 7 bases identical to TRBD1. This clonotype was obtained from a male donor with ankylosing spondylitis or in good health (not recorded which). Sequencing was performed on blood, either unsorted or a sorted T cell fraction (not recorded which). CDR3 protein: CASSPGTGTDTQYF. CDR3 in DNA: TGTGCCAGCAGTCCCGGGACAGGCACAGATACGCAGTATTTT.